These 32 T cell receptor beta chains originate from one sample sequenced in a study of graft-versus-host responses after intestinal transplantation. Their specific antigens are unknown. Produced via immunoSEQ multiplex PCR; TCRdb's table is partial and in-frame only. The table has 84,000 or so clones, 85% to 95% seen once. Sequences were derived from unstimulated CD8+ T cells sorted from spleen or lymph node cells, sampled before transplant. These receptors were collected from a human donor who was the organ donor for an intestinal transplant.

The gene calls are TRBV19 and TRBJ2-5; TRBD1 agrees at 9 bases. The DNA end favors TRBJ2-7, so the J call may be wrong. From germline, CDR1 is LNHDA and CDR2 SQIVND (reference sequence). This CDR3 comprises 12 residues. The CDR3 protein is CASTSTGGEQYF. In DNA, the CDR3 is TGTGCCAGTACCTCGACAGGGGGCGAGCAGTACTTC.

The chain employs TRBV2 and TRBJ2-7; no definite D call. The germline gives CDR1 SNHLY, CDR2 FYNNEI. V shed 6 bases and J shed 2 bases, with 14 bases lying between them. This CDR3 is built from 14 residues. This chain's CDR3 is CASSPAASAYEQYF. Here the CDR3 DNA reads TGTGCCAGCAGCCCTGCCGCGAGCGCCTACGAGCAGTACTTC.

This CDR3 is CASSVTSGTEDTQYF. The DNA for the CDR3 is TGTGCCAGCAGCGTAACTAGCGGGACGGAAGATACGCAGTATTTT. The chain links TRBV7-9 to TRBJ2-3, with 10 positions matching TRBD2. V was clipped by 5 bases and J by 5 bases; unmatched bases: 7. There are 15 residues in the CDR3. Germline V CDR1 and CDR2: SEHNR, FQNEAQ (reference sequence).

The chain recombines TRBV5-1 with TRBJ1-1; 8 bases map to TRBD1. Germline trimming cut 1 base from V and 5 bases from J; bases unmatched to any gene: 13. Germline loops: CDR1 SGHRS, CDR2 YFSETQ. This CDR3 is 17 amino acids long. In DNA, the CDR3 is TGCGCCAGCAGCTTGACAGCAGGGGGCGCGAGTAGGACTGAAGCTTTCTTT. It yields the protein CASSLTAGGASRTEAFF. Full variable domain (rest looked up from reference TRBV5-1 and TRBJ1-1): KAGVTQTPRYLIKTRGQQVTLSCSPISGHRSVSWYQQTPGQGLQFLFEYFSETQRNKGNFPGRFSGRQFSNSRSEMNVSTLELGDSALYLCASSLTAGGASRTEAFFGQGTRLTVV.

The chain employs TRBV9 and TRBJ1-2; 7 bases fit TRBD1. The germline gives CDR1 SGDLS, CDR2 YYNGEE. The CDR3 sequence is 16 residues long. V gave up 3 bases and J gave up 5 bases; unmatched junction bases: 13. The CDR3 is CASSAGPWTGRYGYTF. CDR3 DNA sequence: TGTGCCAGCAGCGCAGGCCCTTGGACAGGCCGATATGGCTACACCTTC.

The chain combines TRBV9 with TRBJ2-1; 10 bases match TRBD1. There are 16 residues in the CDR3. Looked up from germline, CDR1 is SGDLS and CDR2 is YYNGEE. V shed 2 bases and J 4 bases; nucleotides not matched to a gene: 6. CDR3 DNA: TGTGCCAGCAGCGTCGAGACAGGGGGCGCGTACAATGAGCAGTTCTTC. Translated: CASSVETGGAYNEQFF.

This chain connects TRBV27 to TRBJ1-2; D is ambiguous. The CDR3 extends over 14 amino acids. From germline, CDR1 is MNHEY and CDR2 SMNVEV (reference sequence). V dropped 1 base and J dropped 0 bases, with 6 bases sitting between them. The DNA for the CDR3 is TGTGCCAGCAGTTTATTAGATTCTAACTATGGCTACACCTTC. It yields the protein CASSLLDSNYGYTF.

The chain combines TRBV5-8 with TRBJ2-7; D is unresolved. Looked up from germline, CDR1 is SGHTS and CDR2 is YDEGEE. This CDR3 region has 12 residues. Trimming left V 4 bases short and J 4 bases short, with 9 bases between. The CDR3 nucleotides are TGTGCCAGCAGCCCTCTTTCGTACGAGCAGTACTTC. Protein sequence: CASSPLSYEQYF.

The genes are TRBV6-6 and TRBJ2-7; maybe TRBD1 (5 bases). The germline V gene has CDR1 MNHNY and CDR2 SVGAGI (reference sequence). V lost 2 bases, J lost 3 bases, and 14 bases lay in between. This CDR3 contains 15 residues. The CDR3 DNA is TGTGCCAGCAGTTACACCCCGGACAACTTCTACGAGCAGTACTTC. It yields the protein CASSYTPDNFYEQYF.

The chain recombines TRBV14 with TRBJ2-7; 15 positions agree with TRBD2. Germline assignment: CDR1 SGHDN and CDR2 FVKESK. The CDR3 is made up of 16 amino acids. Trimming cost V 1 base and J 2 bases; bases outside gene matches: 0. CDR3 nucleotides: TGTGCCAGCAGCCAAGGGACTAGCGGGAGGGCCTACGAGCAGTACTTC. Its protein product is CASSQGTSGRAYEQYF.

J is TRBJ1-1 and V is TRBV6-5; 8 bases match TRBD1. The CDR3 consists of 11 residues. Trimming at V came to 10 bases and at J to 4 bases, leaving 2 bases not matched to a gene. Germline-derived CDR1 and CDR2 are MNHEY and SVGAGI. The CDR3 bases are TGTGCCACCCAGGGGGCCACTGAAGCTTTCTTT. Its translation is CATQGATEAFF.

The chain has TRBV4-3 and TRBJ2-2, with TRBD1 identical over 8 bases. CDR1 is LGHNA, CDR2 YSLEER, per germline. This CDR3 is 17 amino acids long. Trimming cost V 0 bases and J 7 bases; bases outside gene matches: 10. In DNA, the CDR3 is TGCGCCAGCAGCCAAGATTCGGCAGGGGGCTTGTTCGGGGAGCTGTTTTTT. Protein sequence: CASSQDSAGGLFGELFF.

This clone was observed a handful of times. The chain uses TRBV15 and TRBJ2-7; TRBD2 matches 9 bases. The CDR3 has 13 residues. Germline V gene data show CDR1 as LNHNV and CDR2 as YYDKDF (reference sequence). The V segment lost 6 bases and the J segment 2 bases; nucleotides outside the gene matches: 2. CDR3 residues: CATRTSGTYEQYF. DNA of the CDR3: TGTGCCACCAGGACTAGCGGAACCTACGAGCAGTACTTC.

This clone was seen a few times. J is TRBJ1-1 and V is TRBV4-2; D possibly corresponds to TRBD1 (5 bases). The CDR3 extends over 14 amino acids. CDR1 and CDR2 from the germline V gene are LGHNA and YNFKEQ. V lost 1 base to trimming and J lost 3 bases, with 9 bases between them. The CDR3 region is CASSQAGRDTEAFF. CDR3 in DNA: TGTGCCAGCAGCCAAGCGGGCAGGGACACTGAAGCTTTCTTT.

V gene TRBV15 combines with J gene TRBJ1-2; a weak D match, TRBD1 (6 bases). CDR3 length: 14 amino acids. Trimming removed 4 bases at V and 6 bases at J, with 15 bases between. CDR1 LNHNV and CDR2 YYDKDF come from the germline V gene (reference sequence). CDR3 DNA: TGTGCCACCAGCACCAGGGAGGGGGTCGATGGCTACACCTTC. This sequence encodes CATSTREGVDGYTF.

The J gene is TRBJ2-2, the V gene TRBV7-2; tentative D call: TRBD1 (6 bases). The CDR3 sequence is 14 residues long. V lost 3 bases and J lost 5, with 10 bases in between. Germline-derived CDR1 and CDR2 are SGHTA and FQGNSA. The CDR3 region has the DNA TGTGCCAGCAGCTTGGGGGCCCGTACCGGGGAGCTGTTTTTT. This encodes CASSLGARTGELFF.

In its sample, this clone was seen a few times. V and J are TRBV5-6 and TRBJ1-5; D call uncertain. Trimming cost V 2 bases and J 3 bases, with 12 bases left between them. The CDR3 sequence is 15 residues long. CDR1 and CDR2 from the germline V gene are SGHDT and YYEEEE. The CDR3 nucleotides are TGTGCCAGCAGCTTATGGAGAATCATCAATCAGCCCCAGCATTTT. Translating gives CASSLWRIINQPQHF.

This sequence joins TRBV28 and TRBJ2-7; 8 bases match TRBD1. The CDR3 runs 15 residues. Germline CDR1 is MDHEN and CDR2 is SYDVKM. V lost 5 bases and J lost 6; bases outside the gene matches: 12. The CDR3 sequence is CASSAPGGVSSEQYF. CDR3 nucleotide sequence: TGTGCCAGCAGTGCTCCAGGGGGCGTAAGCTCCGAGCAGTACTTC.

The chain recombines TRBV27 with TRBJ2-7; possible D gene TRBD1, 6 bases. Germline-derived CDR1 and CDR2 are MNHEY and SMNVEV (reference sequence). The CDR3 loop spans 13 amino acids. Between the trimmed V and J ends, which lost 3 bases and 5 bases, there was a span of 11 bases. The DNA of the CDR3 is TGTGCCAGCAGTTTTCACAGGGAAGACGAGCAGTACTTC. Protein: CASSFHREDEQYF.

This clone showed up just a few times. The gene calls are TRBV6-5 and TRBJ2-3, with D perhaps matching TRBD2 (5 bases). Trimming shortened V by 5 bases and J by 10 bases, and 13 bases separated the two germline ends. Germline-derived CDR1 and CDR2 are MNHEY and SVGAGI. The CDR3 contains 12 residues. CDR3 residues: CASSPSPRAQYF. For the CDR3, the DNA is TGTGCCAGCAGTCCCTCCCCGCGGGCGCAGTATTTT.

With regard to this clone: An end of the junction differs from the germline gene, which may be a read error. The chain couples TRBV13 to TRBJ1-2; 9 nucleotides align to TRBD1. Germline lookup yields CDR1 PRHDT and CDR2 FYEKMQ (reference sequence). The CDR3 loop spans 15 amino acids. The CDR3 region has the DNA TGTGCCAGCAGCCTAGGGACAGGGACTAACTATGGCTACACCTTC. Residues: CASSLGTGTNYGYTF. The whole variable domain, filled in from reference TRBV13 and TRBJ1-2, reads AAGVIQSPRHLIKEKRETATLKCYPIPRHDTVYWYQQGPGQDPQFLISFYEKMQSDKGSIPDRFSAQQFSDYHSELNMSSLELGDSALYFCASSLGTGTNYGYTFGSGTRLTVV.

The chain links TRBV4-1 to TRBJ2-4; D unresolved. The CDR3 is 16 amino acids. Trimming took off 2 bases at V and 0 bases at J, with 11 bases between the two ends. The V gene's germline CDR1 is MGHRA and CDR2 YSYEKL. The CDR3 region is CASSQRLPLAKNIQYF. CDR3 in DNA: TGCGCCAGCAGCCAAAGACTCCCCCTAGCCAAAAACATTCAGTACTTC.

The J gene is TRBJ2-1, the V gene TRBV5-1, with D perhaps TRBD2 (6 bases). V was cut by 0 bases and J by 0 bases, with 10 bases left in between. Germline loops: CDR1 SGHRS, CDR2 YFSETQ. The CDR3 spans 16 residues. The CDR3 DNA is TGCGCCAGCAGCTTGGCTAGCGCCAGCTCCTACAATGAGCAGTTCTTC. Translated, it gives CASSLASASSYNEQFF.

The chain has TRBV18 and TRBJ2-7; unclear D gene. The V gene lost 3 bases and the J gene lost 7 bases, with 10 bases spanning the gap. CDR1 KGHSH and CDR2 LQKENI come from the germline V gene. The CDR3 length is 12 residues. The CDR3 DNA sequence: TGTGCCAGCTCACCTTCTGACTGGGAGCAGTACTTC. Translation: CASSPSDWEQYF.

CDR3 loop: CASSQMSNLNTEAFF. In DNA form, the CDR3 reads TGCGCCAGCAGCCAAATGTCCAATCTAAACACTGAAGCTTTCTTT. V and J are TRBV4-3 and TRBJ1-1; D ambiguous. From germline, CDR1 is LGHNA and CDR2 YSLEER. V was cut by 2 bases and J by 2 bases, with 12 bases left in between. This CDR3 spans 15 amino acids.

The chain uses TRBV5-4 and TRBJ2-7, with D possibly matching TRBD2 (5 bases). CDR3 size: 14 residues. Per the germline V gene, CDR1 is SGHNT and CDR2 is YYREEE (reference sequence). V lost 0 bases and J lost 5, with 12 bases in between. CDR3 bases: TGTGCCAGCAGCTTGGAAGGAGGTCTCAACGAGCAGTACTTC. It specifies CASSLEGGLNEQYF.

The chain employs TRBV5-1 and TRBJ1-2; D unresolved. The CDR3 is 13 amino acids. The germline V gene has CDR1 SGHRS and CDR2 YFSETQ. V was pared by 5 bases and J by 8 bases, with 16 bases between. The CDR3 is CASRPGRCCGYTF. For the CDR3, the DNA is TGCGCCAGCAGACCTGGTCGGTGCTGCGGCTACACCTTC.

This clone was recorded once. The CDR3 sequence: CASSIGTGAGADTQYF. The CDR3 region has the DNA TGTGCCAGTAGTATAGGGACAGGGGCTGGGGCGGATACGCAGTATTTT. This sequence joins TRBV19 and TRBJ2-3; 9 nucleotides align to TRBD1. The CDR3 has 16 amino acids. The V and J ends lost 1 base and 6 bases, in that order; junction bases with no gene match: 8. Germline V CDR1 and CDR2: LNHDA, SQIVND (reference sequence).

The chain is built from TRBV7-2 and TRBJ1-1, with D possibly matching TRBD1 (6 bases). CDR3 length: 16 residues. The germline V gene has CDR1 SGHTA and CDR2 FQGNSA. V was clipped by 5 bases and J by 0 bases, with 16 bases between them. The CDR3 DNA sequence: TGTGCCAGCAGCCTCCCCCCCACAGGGATGAACACTGAAGCTTTCTTT. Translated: CASSLPPTGMNTEAFF.

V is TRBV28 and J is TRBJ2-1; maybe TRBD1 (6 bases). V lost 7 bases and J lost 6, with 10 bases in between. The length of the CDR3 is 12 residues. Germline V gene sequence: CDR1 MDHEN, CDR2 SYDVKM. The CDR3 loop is CASTVRGNEQFF. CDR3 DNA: TGTGCCAGCACCGTCAGGGGCAATGAGCAGTTCTTC.

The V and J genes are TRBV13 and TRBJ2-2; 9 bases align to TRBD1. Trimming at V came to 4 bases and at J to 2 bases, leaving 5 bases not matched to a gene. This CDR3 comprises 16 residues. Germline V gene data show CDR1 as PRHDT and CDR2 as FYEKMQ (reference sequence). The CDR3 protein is CASSCRDRDNTGELFF. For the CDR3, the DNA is TGTGCCAGCAGCTGCCGGGACAGGGACAACACCGGGGAGCTGTTTTTT.

The CDR3 loop reads CASSLKLAGRSPSYNEQFF. The DNA of the CDR3 is TGTGCCAGCAGTTTAAAACTAGCCGGTCGATCGCCCTCCTACAATGAGCAGTTCTTC. V gene TRBV27 combines with J gene TRBJ2-1; tentative D call: TRBD2 (6 bases). The germline gives CDR1 MNHEY, CDR2 SMNVEV (reference sequence). The CDR3 length is 19 residues. The germline V and J ends were trimmed by 2 bases and 0 bases, with 20 bases remaining between them.